Listed below are T cell receptor beta chains from one sample, sequenced in a study of T cell changes during pregnancy in multiple sclerosis. The table came from immunoSEQ multiplex PCR; TCRdb's copy has only in-frame clones and leaves some out. The table includes about 44,000 clones, 70% to 90% detected once. The sequences come from CD4+ T cells from peripheral blood mononuclear cells, collected in the first trimester of pregnancy. These receptors were obtained from a female donor with multiple sclerosis, enrolled in a pregnancy study. CDR3s leave out the opening cysteine and the closing phenylalanine or tryptophan. The order of the fields is J gene, D gene, CDR3 length, V gene, clone size, CDR3 protein. D genes are given only for firm matches. Clone size, where shown, is once, few, many, or a class for clones that have expanded.

j_gene: TRBJ2-1; d_gene: TRBD1; len: 14; v_gene: TRBV7-3; abundance: .; CDR3aa: ASSLSLGTGGYEQF
j_gene: TRBJ1-2; d_gene: TRBD1; len: 14; v_gene: TRBV4-1; abundance: .; CDR3aa: ASSQDAGGLYYGYT
j_gene: TRBJ1-2; d_gene: .; len: 10; v_gene: TRBV25-1; abundance: .; CDR3aa: ASSESKHGYT
j_gene: TRBJ1-1; d_gene: .; len: 16; v_gene: TRBV5-1; abundance: .; CDR3aa: ASSTGEGWVVSYTEAF
j_gene: TRBJ2-2; d_gene: TRBD2; len: 13; v_gene: TRBV5-4; abundance: .; CDR3aa: ATVAGTSVTGELF
j_gene: TRBJ2-2; d_gene: .; len: 13; v_gene: TRBV19; abundance: .; CDR3aa: ASSILAANTGELF
j_gene: TRBJ1-2; d_gene: TRBD1; len: 16; v_gene: TRBV2; abundance: once; CDR3aa: ASSGIKTRDRGNYGYT
j_gene: TRBJ1-2; d_gene: TRBD1; len: 11; v_gene: TRBV7-2; abundance: .; CDR3aa: ASSFDRVYGYT
j_gene: TRBJ1-2; d_gene: .; len: 14; v_gene: TRBV14; abundance: .; CDR3aa: ASSQAGGFLGYGYT
j_gene: TRBJ2-2; d_gene: .; len: 15; v_gene: TRBV4-3; abundance: .; CDR3aa: ASSQDLQALSTGELF
j_gene: TRBJ2-7; d_gene: TRBD2; len: 14; v_gene: TRBV7-2; abundance: .; CDR3aa: ASSLVFGAGGGEQY
j_gene: TRBJ2-7; d_gene: .; len: 12; v_gene: TRBV14; abundance: .; CDR3aa: ASSHGSVRYEQY
j_gene: TRBJ2-5; d_gene: .; len: 9; v_gene: TRBV4-1; abundance: .; CDR3aa: ASSQVGAQY
j_gene: TRBJ2-5; d_gene: .; len: 13; v_gene: TRBV6-1; abundance: .; CDR3aa: ASSEYRALKETQY
j_gene: TRBJ1-4; d_gene: .; len: 10; v_gene: TRBV30; abundance: .; CDR3aa: AWSVQGYKLF
j_gene: TRBJ2-3; d_gene: TRBD2; len: 11; v_gene: TRBV30; abundance: .; CDR3aa: AWSLAVTDTQY
j_gene: TRBJ1-1; d_gene: .; len: 15; v_gene: TRBV27; abundance: .; CDR3aa: ASSLSGRGLVNTEAF
j_gene: TRBJ1-1; d_gene: TRBD1; len: 10; v_gene: TRBV29-1; abundance: .; CDR3aa: SVEQGVSEAF
j_gene: TRBJ2-1; d_gene: TRBD2; len: 12; v_gene: TRBV29-1; abundance: .; CDR3aa: SVAPGRAANEQF
j_gene: TRBJ2-7; d_gene: .; len: 14; v_gene: TRBV5-5; abundance: .; CDR3aa: ASSLAVWQGGNEQY
j_gene: TRBJ2-1; d_gene: TRBD2; len: 16; v_gene: TRBV19; abundance: few; CDR3aa: ASSMLAENRRSYNEQF
j_gene: TRBJ2-1; d_gene: TRBD2; len: 15; v_gene: TRBV5-4; abundance: .; CDR3aa: ASSAGLAVSSYNEQF
j_gene: TRBJ2-7; d_gene: TRBD1; len: 11; v_gene: TRBV18; abundance: .; CDR3aa: ASSPKTGSEQY
j_gene: TRBJ1-3; d_gene: TRBD1; len: 13; v_gene: TRBV27; abundance: once; CDR3aa: ASSLRGHSGNTIY
j_gene: TRBJ2-7; d_gene: .; len: 12; v_gene: TRBV25-1; abundance: .; CDR3aa: ASSEGRPPYEQY
j_gene: TRBJ2-5; d_gene: TRBD1; len: 13; v_gene: TRBV2; abundance: few; CDR3aa: ASSVDTGVGETQY